Listed below are T cell receptor beta chains from one sample, sequenced in a study of blood T cell repertoires in COVID-19. Data came from immunoSEQ multiplex PCR; TCRdb stores just in-frame clones and leaves some out. The data show tens of thousands of clones, about 86% seen once. The sample taken for sequencing was peripheral blood. These receptors were taken from a man aged 40-49 years with acute or convalescent COVID-19. CDR3s include the opening cysteine and the closing phenylalanine or tryptophan. The D gene is left open where the match is weak. Not every row has a clone size; where given, it reads once, few, many or a size class.

>NA|TRBJ1-2|NA|TRBV19
CASSLTTTLGNYGYTF
TGTGCCAGTAGCCTTACGACTACTCTCGGTAACTATGGCTACACCTTC
>NA|TRBJ1-6|NA|TRBV28
CASSLGDRRSPLHF
TGTGCCAGCAGTTTGGGAGACAGGAGATCACCCCTCCACTTT
>NA|TRBJ1-4|TRBD1|TRBV7-9
CASSPGTGYEKLFF
TGTGCCAGCAGCCCCGGGACAGGGTATGAAAAACTGTTTTTT
>NA|TRBJ1-1|TRBD1|TRBV27
CASSLSRSQGQGRTEAFF
TGTGCCAGCAGTTTATCGAGGTCACAGGGGCAGGGGCGGACTGAAGCTTTCTTT
>NA|TRBJ2-5|TRBD1|TRBV25-1
CASSHDRGRSGETQYF
TGTGCCAGCAGTCATGACAGGGGGCGATCGGGAGAGACCCAGTACTTC
>NA|TRBJ1-1|TRBD1|TRBV9
CASSVGQGTNTEAFF
TGTGCCAGCAGCGTAGGACAGGGGACGAACACTGAAGCTTTCTTT
>NA|TRBJ1-1|NA|TRBV6-5
CASTTAGVYTEAFF
TGTGCCAGCACCACCGCGGGGGTATATACTGAAGCTTTCTTT
>NA|TRBJ2-1|TRBD2|TRBV11-3
CASSPRLAGGIPEQFF
TGTGCCAGCAGCCCCCGACTAGCGGGGGGGATTCCTGAGCAGTTCTTC
>NA|TRBJ1-2|NA|TRBV29-1
CSWGGPSYGYTF
TGCAGCTGGGGAGGGCCCTCTTATGGCTACACCTTC
>NA|TRBJ2-7|NA|TRBV25-1
CASSERRRGIRDEQYF
TGTGCCAGCAGTGAACGTCGTAGGGGGATTCGGGACGAGCAGTACTTC
>NA|TRBJ1-1|NA|TRBV6-6
CASSLRGEEEAFF
TGTGCCAGCAGCCTCCGGGGGGAGGAGGAAGCTTTCTTT
>NA|TRBJ1-2|NA|TRBV2
CASSAGDGYTF
TGTGCCAGCAGTGCAGGGGATGGCTACACCTTC
>NA|TRBJ2-5|TRBD2|TRBV5-1
CASSLVAGGAEETQYF
TGCGCCAGCAGCTTGGTAGCCGGGGGGGCCGAGGAGACCCAGTACTTC
>NA|TRBJ2-1|TRBD2|TRBV6-5
CASSFKLAGGTNEQFF
TGTGCCAGCAGTTTCAAACTAGCGGGGGGGACAAATGAGCAGTTCTTC
>NA|TRBJ1-2|NA|TRBV11-3
CASSLGRNYGYTF
TGTGCCAGCAGCTTAGGGAGGAACTATGGCTACACCTTC
>NA|TRBJ2-7|TRBD1|TRBV11-3
CASSLIQGASEQYF
TGTGCCAGCAGCTTAATACAGGGGGCGTCCGAGCAGTACTTC
>NA|TRBJ2-5|NA|TRBV11-3
CASSPDRKETQYF
TGTGCCAGCAGCCCGGACAGAAAAGAGACCCAGTACTTC
>NA|TRBJ2-7|TRBD1|TRBV14
CASSDSGTGIYEQYF
TGTGCCAGCAGCGATTCCGGGACAGGGATCTACGAGCAGTACTTC
>few|TRBJ2-7|NA|TRBV28
CASRPSRGFSYEQYF
TGTGCCAGCAGACCTTCGCGGGGCTTCTCCTACGAGCAGTACTTC
>NA|TRBJ1-1|NA|TRBV30
CAWSPKTGSNTEAFF
TGTGCCTGGAGCCCTAAAACAGGGTCTAACACTGAAGCTTTCTTT
>NA|TRBJ1-6|NA|TRBV18
CASSFGEGHHPNSPLHF
TGTGCCAGCTCCTTTGGAGAGGGCCACCATCCAAATTCACCCCTCCACTTT
>NA|TRBJ1-1|NA|TRBV10-2
CASSEGRGRMNTEAFF
TGCGCCAGCAGTGAGGGCAGGGGCCGCATGAACACTGAAGCTTTCTTT
>NA|TRBJ1-3|NA|TRBV4-1
CASSQDSQVAGNTIYF
TGCGCCAGCAGCCAAGATTCGCAGGTCGCCGGAAACACCATATATTTT
>NA|TRBJ1-6|NA|TRBV9
CASSVAQGGSPLHF
TGTGCCAGCAGCGTAGCACAGGGAGGGTCACCCCTCCACTTT
>NA|TRBJ2-5|NA|TRBV4-2
CASSQDNREKTQYF
TGTGCCAGCAGCCAAGATAACAGGGAAAAGACCCAGTACTTC
>NA|TRBJ1-2|NA|TRBV2
CASSERVWGYTF
TGTGCCAGCAGTGAGCGGGTCTGGGGCTACACCTTC
>NA|TRBJ1-1|NA|TRBV23-1
CASGKRGFNTEAFF
TGCGCCAGCGGAAAGAGGGGGTTCAACACTGAAGCTTTCTTT
>few|TRBJ1-6|NA|TRBV5-4
CASSLRGSPLHF
TGTGCCAGCAGCCTACGGGGTTCACCCCTCCACTTT
>few|TRBJ1-5|TRBD1|TRBV29-1
CSAGQGGNQPQHF
TGCAGCGCCGGACAGGGAGGCAATCAGCCCCAGCATTTT
>NA|TRBJ1-3|NA|TRBV18
CASSPAGFQSSGNTIYF
TGTGCCAGCTCACCGGCAGGGTTCCAATCCTCTGGAAACACCATATATTTT
>NA|TRBJ1-1|TRBD1|TRBV11-3
CASSPGTGRGRNTEAFF
TGTGCCAGCAGCCCAGGGACAGGGAGGGGGAGGAACACTGAAGCTTTCTTT
>NA|TRBJ1-1|NA|TRBV11-2
CASSPGETTFF
TGTGCCAGCAGCCCCGGGGAGACAACTTTCTTT
>NA|TRBJ2-3|TRBD1|TRBV5-1
CASSSLPTGGASDTQYF
TGCGCCAGCAGCTCACTACCGACAGGGGGCGCATCAGATACGCAGTATTTT
>few|TRBJ2-5|NA|TRBV6-1
CASSEETIKRETQYF
TGTGCCAGCAGTGAGGAGACTATTAAAAGGGAGACCCAGTACTTC
>NA|TRBJ2-3|TRBD2|TRBV28
CASSLRGGTDTQYF
TGTGCCAGCAGTTTACGGGGGGGCACAGATACGCAGTATTTT
>NA|TRBJ1-2|TRBD1|TRBV12-5
CASGWDRASGYTF
TGTGCTAGTGGTTGGGACAGGGCTAGCGGCTACACCTTC
>NA|TRBJ1-1|TRBD1|TRBV30
CAWSVGGETVNTEAFF
TGTGCCTGGAGTGTAGGGGGCGAGACGGTGAACACTGAAGCTTTCTTT
>NA|TRBJ2-5|NA|TRBV4-1
CASSPRGEETQYF
TGCGCCAGCAGCCCCAGGGGGGAAGAGACCCAGTACTTC
>NA|TRBJ2-1|TRBD2|TRBV3-1/TRBV3-2
CASSQDLAGLYNEQFF
TGTGCCAGCAGCCAAGATTTAGCGGGCCTCTACAATGAGCAGTTCTTC
>NA|TRBJ1-5|TRBD1|TRBV12-5
CASGLSGGERPQHF
TGTGCTAGTGGTTTGTCAGGGGGCGAGAGGCCCCAGCATTTT
>NA|TRBJ1-1|NA|TRBV10-2
CASSNRTGYTEAFF
TGCGCCAGCAGTAACCGCACAGGGTACACTGAAGCTTTCTTT
>NA|TRBJ1-2|NA|TRBV30
CAWIRGSTRDFNPYGYTF
TGTGCCTGGATTCGCGGTAGCACCCGGGACTTCAATCCCTATGGCTACACCTTC
>NA|TRBJ2-5|NA|TRBV6-5
CASSFGVRVGTQYF
TGTGCCAGCAGTTTCGGAGTTCGTGTGGGGACCCAGTACTTC
>NA|TRBJ2-1|TRBD2|TRBV10-3
CATDHSGGSYNEQFF
TGTGCCACCGACCATAGCGGGGGCTCCTACAATGAGCAGTTCTTC
>few|TRBJ1-1|NA|TRBV6-2/TRBV6-3
CASSYTGSQTEAFF
TGTGCCAGCAGTTACACAGGGTCTCAGACTGAAGCTTTCTTT
>few|TRBJ1-1|TRBD1|TRBV12-3/TRBV12-4
CASSGQAVSEAFF
TGTGCCAGCAGTGGACAGGCCGTCTCTGAAGCTTTCTTT
>NA|TRBJ2-1|NA|TRBV30
CAWRRDSRSYNEQFF
TGTGCCTGGAGGCGGGACAGCCGATCATACAATGAGCAGTTCTTC
>NA|TRBJ1-1|NA|TRBV5-1
CASSATGASTSEAFF
TGCGCCAGCAGCGCTACAGGAGCCAGCACATCGGAAGCTTTCTTT